This is a list of T cell receptor beta chains from one sample in a study of shared clonotypes between healthy human individuals. Only in-frame clones appear in the TCRdb table, and some are missing; sequencing was by immunoSEQ multiplex PCR. The sample includes under 750,000 clones, roughly two thirds of them seen just once. Sequencing input: memory CD4+ T cells sorted from blood. The origin of the receptors is a young woman in good health. Both conserved end residues are part of each CDR3. The D gene is left open where the match is weak. Clone size is stated in some rows and not others, as once, few, many or a class when expanded.

V: TRBV9; D: -; length: 15; J: TRBJ2-3; size: -; CDR3: CASSVGAYGTDTQYF; DNA: TGTGCCAGCAGTGTCGGTGCGTACGGCACAGATACGCAGTATTTT
V: TRBV19; D: -; length: 15; J: TRBJ1-4; size: once; CDR3: CASTKGRGAVEKLFF; DNA: TGTGCCAGTACCAAAGGGCGGGGCGCAGTTGAAAAACTGTTTTTT
V: TRBV11-2; D: TRBD1; length: 17; J: TRBJ2-7; size: -; CDR3: CASSLTPGTGLAYEQYF; DNA: TGTGCCAGCAGCTTAACTCCCGGGACAGGATTAGCCTACGAGCAGTACTTC
V: TRBV7-2; D: -; length: 15; J: TRBJ1-1; size: -; CDR3: CASSPAPTRGSEAFF; DNA: TGTGCCAGCAGCCCAGCCCCGACCCGGGGATCCGAAGCTTTCTTT
V: TRBV27; D: -; length: 13; J: TRBJ2-1; size: -; CDR3: CASATTTYNEQFF; DNA: TGTGCCAGCGCAACGACCACCTACAATGAGCAGTTCTTC
V: TRBV5-8; D: TRBD1; length: 14; J: TRBJ2-7; size: -; CDR3: CASSPRTGVYEQYF; DNA: TGTGCCAGCAGCCCACGGACAGGGGTCTACGAGCAGTACTTC
V: TRBV7-6; D: TRBD2; length: 16; J: TRBJ2-5; size: -; CDR3: CASSLGASGRWETQYF; DNA: TGTGCCAGCAGCTTAGGGGCTAGCGGGAGATGGGAGACCCAGTACTTC
V: TRBV6-5; D: -; length: 13; J: TRBJ1-1; size: few; CDR3: CASSHTPGTEAFF; DNA: TGTGCCAGCAGCCATACCCCGGGAACTGAAGCTTTCTTT
V: TRBV10-3; D: -; length: 14; J: TRBJ1-2; size: -; CDR3: CAISEERIGAGYTF; DNA: TGTGCCATCAGTGAGGAAAGGATAGGGGCTGGCTACACCTTC
V: TRBV5-1; D: -; length: 12; J: TRBJ1-4; size: -; CDR3: CASSLPNEKLFF; DNA: TGCGCCAGCAGCTTGCCAAATGAAAAACTGTTTTTT
V: TRBV5-4; D: -; length: 12; J: TRBJ1-2; size: -; CDR3: CASSSGEGPSIF; DNA: TGTGCCAGCAGTTCAGGTGAGGGGCCCAGCATCTTC
V: TRBV5-1; D: -; length: 14; J: TRBJ2-5; size: few; CDR3: CASSWAGGQETQYF; DNA: TGCGCCAGCAGCTGGGCCGGGGGCCAAGAGACCCAGTACTTC
V: TRBV5-6; D: -; length: 16; J: TRBJ2-7; size: -; CDR3: CASSTVRTASSYEQYF; DNA: TGTGCCAGCAGCACCGTGCGGACAGCGTCTTCCTACGAGCAGTACTTC
V: TRBV18; D: -; length: 12; J: TRBJ1-2; size: -; CDR3: CASSPPGGGYTF; DNA: TGTGCCAGCTCACCACCAGGAGGAGGCTACACCTTC
V: TRBV6-5; D: -; length: 13; J: TRBJ2-2; size: -; CDR3: CATSRGGSGELFF; DNA: TGTGCCACCAGCCGGGGAGGTTCCGGGGAGCTGTTTTTT
V: TRBV2; D: -; length: 13; J: TRBJ2-7; size: many; CDR3: CASSATGIYEQYF; DNA: TGTGCCAGCAGTGCAACAGGGATCTACGAGCAGTACTTC
V: TRBV27; D: -; length: 15; J: TRBJ2-1; size: once; CDR3: CASRRGGLSPNEQFF; DNA: TGTGCCAGCAGAAGAGGGGGTCTGAGTCCCAATGAGCAGTTCTTC
V: TRBV2; D: TRBD1; length: 15; J: TRBJ2-7; size: -; CDR3: CASSERDRGRYEQYF; DNA: TGTGCCAGCAGTGAACGGGACAGGGGGCGGTACGAGCAGTACTTC
V: TRBV7-2; D: -; length: 13; J: TRBJ2-7; size: -; CDR3: CASSLEEWYEQYF; DNA: TGTGCCAGCAGCTTAGAAGAGTGGTACGAGCAGTACTTC
V: TRBV7-9; D: TRBD2; length: 13; J: TRBJ2-7; size: -; CDR3: CASSRSGNVEQYF; DNA: TGTGCCAGCAGTCGAAGCGGGAACGTCGAGCAGTACTTC
V: TRBV6-1; D: -; length: 14; J: TRBJ1-5; size: -; CDR3: CASSEVAGVQPQHF; DNA: TGTGCCAGCAGTGAAGTAGCGGGGGTTCAGCCCCAGCATTTT
V: TRBV2; D: -; length: 12; J: TRBJ1-1; size: -; CDR3: CASSQARQEAFF; DNA: TGTGCCAGCAGTCAGGCACGACAGGAAGCTTTCTTT
V: TRBV6-5; D: TRBD1; length: 14; J: TRBJ2-3; size: -; CDR3: CASTRDRRTDTQYF; DNA: TGTGCCAGCACCAGGGACAGACGCACAGATACGCAGTATTTT
V: TRBV18; D: -; length: 13; J: TRBJ2-5; size: -; CDR3: CASSPMPQETQYF; DNA: TGTGCCAGCTCACCAATGCCTCAAGAGACCCAGTACTTC